These 7 T cell receptor beta chains share one sample of origin, sequenced in a study of neurological immune-mediated disorders. TCRdb fed the 5' RACE reads into MiXCR, producing one record per CDR3 protein. The sample holds fewer than 80,000 distinct CDR3 sequences; 4% to 5.5% are singletons and the top ten take approximately 3.2%. Input material: PBMCs. Receptors were obtained from a woman aged 45 to 65 with multiple sclerosis.

This clonotype appeared many times. The J gene is TRBJ2-7, the V gene TRBV5-1; D may be TRBD2 (6 bases). V lost 4 bases, J lost 2 bases, and 13 bases lay in between. Germline CDR1 SGHRS, CDR2 YFSETQ. The CDR3 consists of 14 residues. In nucleotides, the CDR3 is TGCGCCAGCAGCGGGTCGGGACTCACCTACGAGCAGTACTTC. Translating gives CASSGSGLTYEQYF. Using reference TRBV5-1 and TRBJ2-7 for the parts outside the CDR3, the full variable domain is KAGVTQTPRYLIKTRGQQVTLSCSPISGHRSVSWYQQTPGQGLQFLFEYFSETQRNKGNFPGRFSGRQFSNSRSEMNVSTLELGDSALYLCASSGSGLTYEQYFGPGTRLTVT.

This clonotype was observed at least ten times. The chain is built from TRBV5-4 and TRBJ2-7; 8 nucleotides align to TRBD2. From germline, CDR1 is SGHNT and CDR2 YYREEE (reference sequence). This CDR3 has 15 residues. Trimming cost V 0 bases and J 0 bases; bases outside gene matches: 2. The CDR3 DNA is TGTGCCAGCAGCTTGGGTAGCGGGGTCTCCTACGAGCAGTACTTC. This translates into CASSLGSGVSYEQYF.

This clonotype occurred many times. V is TRBV9 and J is TRBJ2-1, with no clear D. Trimming took off 0 bases at V and 0 bases at J, with 7 bases between the two ends. The CDR3 contains 15 residues. CDR1 is SGDLS and CDR2 is YYNGEE in the germline V gene. As DNA, the CDR3 is TGTGCCAGCAGCGTAGAGGATATCTCCTACAATGAGCAGTTCTTC. Protein sequence: CASSVEDISYNEQFF. The complete variable domain, with remaining parts taken from reference TRBV9 and TRBJ2-1, reads DSGVTQTPKHLITATGQRVTLRCSPRSGDLSVYWYQQSLDQGLQFLIQYYNGEERAKGNILERFSAQQFPDLHSELNLSSLELGDSALYFCASSVEDISYNEQFFGPGTRLTVL.

This clonotype was counted ten times or more. This chain uses TRBV12-3 or TRBV12-4 with TRBJ2-3; D is uncertain. This CDR3 contains 13 residues. V was clipped by 2 bases and J by 6 bases, with 9 bases between them. The CDR3 here is CASSLPGRDTQYF. DNA for the CDR3: TGTGCCAGCAGTTTACCCGGAAGGGATACGCAGTATTTT.

This clonotype was observed once. One base away lies a much larger clone, so this may be a sequencing read error. The chain recombines TRBV28 with TRBJ2-7; TRBD1 might be the D (5 bases). The CDR3 consists of 12 residues. Germline V gene sequence: CDR1 MDHEN, CDR2 SYDVKM. Trimming cost V 10 bases and J 7 bases, with 17 bases left between them. The CDR3 region has the DNA TGTGCCATCAGGGCAGGGCAAGGGGAGCAGTACTTC. It codes for CAIRAGQGEQYF.

There are many counts of this clonotype. This chain connects TRBV29-1 to TRBJ1-5; D is possibly TRBD1 (6 bases). The CDR3 is made up of 13 amino acids. The germline V gene has CDR1 SQVTM and CDR2 ANQGSEA. V shed 7 bases and J shed 2 bases, with 12 bases lying between them. The CDR3 protein is CSAGNRGNQPQHF. The CDR3 DNA reads as TGCAGCGCCGGGAACAGGGGCAATCAGCCCCAGCATTTT.

V usage is TRBV11-2 and J usage is TRBJ2-2; the match to TRBD2 covers 12 bases. CDR3 length: 19 residues. Germline CDR1 is SGHAT and CDR2 is FQNNGV. V lost 5 bases, J lost 0 bases, and 10 bases stayed unmatched. The CDR3 region is CASSLTRTSGDPNTGELFF. As DNA, the CDR3 is TGTGCCAGCAGCCTTACTAGGACTAGCGGGGACCCGAACACCGGGGAGCTGTTTTTT. Supplemented by reference TRBV11-2 and TRBJ2-2, the full variable domain reads EAGVAQSPRYKIIEKRQSVAFWCNPISGHATLYWYQQILGQGPKLLIQFQNNGVVDDSQLPKDRFSAERLKGVDSTLKIQPAKLEDSAVYLCASSLTRTSGDPNTGELFFGEGSRLTVL.